The 4 T cell receptor beta chains below all came from one sample that was sequenced in a study of cytomegalovirus exposure and HLA in healthy donors. Vbeta (60) and Jbeta (13) primers were used in the PCR. Some clones are missing from TCRdb's copy, which holds only in-frame ones; the method was immunoSEQ multiplex PCR. The table shows 150,000 to 200,000 clones, with 70% to 80% occurring only once. Input material: PBMCs. Every receptor here comes from a young woman in good health and CMV-seropositive.

The chain recombines TRBV27 with TRBJ2-3; TRBD2 matches at 9 bases. The ends lost 2 bases at V and 1 base at J; junction bases unmatched: 10. Germline V CDR1 and CDR2: MNHEY, SMNVEV (reference sequence). The CDR3 runs 18 residues. The CDR3: CASSLIRGGGRGTDTQYF. The CDR3 DNA follows: TGTGCCAGCAGTTTAATTCGCGGGGGGGGAAGGGGCACAGATACGCAGTATTTT.

This chain joins TRBV21-1 and TRBJ2-1; the D call of TRBD2 is as the table states it, not checked on the DNA. TRBV21-1 is a listed pseudogene. This CDR3 comprises 19 residues. The CDR3: CASSKATRGTSGRTGEQFF. Written as DNA, the CDR3 is TGTGCCAGCAGCAAAGCGACCAGGGGGACTAGCGGGAGAACGGGTGAGCAGTTCTTC.

The gene calls are TRBV19 and TRBJ2-7, with TRBD2 matching 9 bases. After removal of 5 bases from V and 7 bases from J, the junction contained 12 bases not matched to a gene. The V gene's germline CDR1 is LNHDA and CDR2 SQIVND (reference sequence). The CDR3 spans 15 residues. CDR3 coding DNA: TGTGCCAGTAGTCCGACTAGCGGATTCCTCGGGGAGCAGTACTTC. Protein: CASSPTSGFLGEQYF.

This chain joins TRBV10-3 and TRBJ2-7, with D possibly being TRBD1 (5 bases). In germline, CDR1 is ENHRY, CDR2 SYGVKD. The CDR3 length is 13 residues. The CDR3 sequence is CALPGAKHYEQYF. The CDR3 coding sequence is TGTGCACTTCCTGGGGCCAAGCACTACGAGCAGTACTTC.